Included here is one TCR beta chain sequence, with context. Antigen: not known. This specimen comes from a study of OX40 agonist ivuxolimab in advanced cancers. About the study: Those enrolled were 80% to 85% male, with a mean age of about 60 years and ages from roughly 20 to 90.

Exclusion of a patient followed from autoimmune disease history or systemic immunosuppression. Collection of blood occurred at baseline, at cycle 4 day 1, and at cycle 7 day 1. The assay was immunoSEQ multiplex PCR, and TCRdb's table has in-frame clones only and misses some. The repertoire includes some 45,000 clones, roughly 86% of them detected once, and 15% sits in the top ten. Study-wide results and limits: Doses of 0.1 to 3.0 mg/kg were accompanied by clonal expansion of CD4+ and CD8+ blood T cells by week 6.

This CDR3 is 15 amino acids long. V lost 4 bases and J lost 8; bases outside the gene matches: 5. Germline CDR1 reads SGHRS; CDR2 reads YFSETQ. This chain joins TRBV5-1 and TRBJ2-1; 14 bases align to TRBD2. This sequence was found in an adult with an advanced solid tumor such as melanoma, head and neck, liver or kidney cancer. The sequencing used CD4+ or CD8+ T cells sorted from blood, collected in a trial of the OX40 agonist ivuxolimab. CDR3 DNA sequence: TGCGCCAGCAGCCCGACTAGCGGGGGGGCCGATGAGCAGTTCTTC. Protein: CASSPTSGGADEQFF.